Following are 28 T cell receptor beta chains from one sample sequenced in a study of cytomegalovirus exposure and HLA in healthy donors. Vbeta (60) and Jbeta (13) primers were used in the PCR. Generated by immunoSEQ multiplex PCR, the TCRdb table keeps only in-frame clones and is missing some. The top ten hold approximately 2% of the sample, which has approximately 120,000 clones, approximately 80% seen once. The sample was PBMCs. These receptors originate from a man in his forties or fifties in good health and CMV-seronegative.

The chain links TRBV6-4 to TRBJ2-7, with D possibly TRBD1 on 6 matching bases. Trimming took off 2 bases at V and 4 bases at J, with 18 bases between the two ends. The germline CDR1 and CDR2 sequences are MRHNA and SNTAGT. The length of the CDR3 is 16 residues. This CDR3 reads CASSDVTGGGLYEQYV. The CDR3 coding sequence is TGTGCCAGCAGTGACGTAACTGGTGGGGGCCTATACGAGCAGTACGTC.

This chain links TRBV6-5 with TRBJ1-1, with 7 bases fitting TRBD1. The CDR3 is 15 residues long. Per the germline V gene, CDR1 is MNHEY and CDR2 is SVGAGI. V trimming: 6 bases; J trimming: 1 base; junction bases outside the gene matches: 8. CDR3 residues: CASSPEGAPNTEAFF. In nucleotides, the CDR3 is TGTGCCAGCAGCCCCGAGGGGGCACCGAACACTGAAGCTTTCTTT.

The chain has TRBV19 and TRBJ1-2; 7 positions agree with TRBD1. After removal of 7 bases from V and 2 bases from J, the junction contained 7 bases not matched to a gene. Germline V gene data show CDR1 as LNHDA and CDR2 as SQIVND (reference sequence). The CDR3 is 14 residues long. CDR3 protein: CASNVDRVNYGYTF. As DNA, the CDR3 is TGTGCCAGTAACGTAGACAGGGTCAACTATGGCTACACCTTC.

This rearrangement joins TRBV5-5 to TRBJ1-1; possibly TRBD1 for D (6 bases). This CDR3 comprises 14 residues. From germline, CDR1 is SGHKS and CDR2 YYEKEE (reference sequence). The V end lost 0 bases, the J end lost 5 bases, and 11 bases lay between the germline ends. The CDR3 sequence: CASSLDQGRTEAFF. CDR3 coding DNA: TGTGCCAGCAGCTTGGATCAGGGGAGAACTGAAGCTTTCTTT.

The rearrangement joins TRBV7-2 to TRBJ2-7; 9 nucleotides agree with TRBD1. Germline CDR1 SGHTA, CDR2 FQGNSA. The CDR3 loop spans 15 amino acids. The V and J ends lost 5 bases and 6 bases, in that order; junction bases with no gene match: 11. The CDR3 here is CASSPRWGGQGEQYF. In nucleotides, the CDR3 is TGTGCCAGCAGCCCCAGGTGGGGGGGACAGGGCGAGCAGTACTTC.

The chain carries TRBV7-9 and TRBJ1-2; TRBD1 matches at 10 bases. Germline V CDR1 and CDR2: SEHNR, FQNEAQ (reference sequence). The CDR3 runs to 15 residues. V shed 1 base, J shed 4 bases, and the junction held 3 bases outside the gene matches. This chain's CDR3 is CASSLGRTGGYGYTF. The CDR3 DNA reads as TGTGCCAGCAGCTTAGGACGGACAGGGGGCTATGGCTACACCTTC.

Only one count was recorded for this clone. V gene TRBV11-3 combines with J gene TRBJ2-2, with a possible D match to TRBD2 (5 bases). Germline V CDR1 and CDR2: SGHNT, YENEEA. The CDR3 runs to 15 residues. Trimming pared 1 base from V and 7 bases from J, leaving 13 bases between. CDR3 residues: CASSLGDTRVGELFF. Written as DNA, the CDR3 is TGTGCCAGCAGCTTAGGAGACACGAGGGTCGGGGAGCTGTTTTTT.

This chain connects TRBV4-3 to TRBJ2-5; a possible D gene is TRBD1 (5 bases). Trimming stripped 1 base from V and 5 bases from J, with 8 bases between. Germline V gene sequence: CDR1 LGHNA, CDR2 YSLEER. This CDR3 region has 13 residues. CDR3 coding DNA: TGCGCCAGCAGCCAAGTGAAGGGGGAGACCCAGTACTTC. Translating gives CASSQVKGETQYF.

The rearrangement uses TRBV18 and TRBJ1-4, with 10 bases aligning to TRBD1. The length of the CDR3 is 14 residues. V shed 3 bases, J shed 8 bases, and the junction held 3 bases outside the gene matches. Germline CDR1 reads KGHSH; CDR2 reads LQKENI. The CDR3 reads CASSPGQGREKLFF. CDR3 DNA sequence: TGTGCCAGCTCACCGGGACAGGGGAGGGAAAAACTGTTTTTT.

This clone was counted a few times. The rearrangement links TRBV6-1 to TRBJ2-3, with D possibly matching TRBD1 (6 bases). V lost 6 bases and J 0 bases, leaving 7 bases between the germline ends. The V gene's germline CDR1 is MNHNS and CDR2 SASEGT. The CDR3 runs to 13 residues. The chain's CDR3 is CASRGASTDTQYF. CDR3 DNA: TGTGCCAGCAGGGGGGCAAGCACAGATACGCAGTATTTT.

This sequence joins TRBV9 and TRBJ2-3; D is possibly TRBD1 (6 bases). V lost 4 bases and J 8 bases, leaving 23 bases between the germline ends. The CDR3 extends over 16 amino acids. Germline lookup yields CDR1 SGDLS and CDR2 YYNGEE. CDR3 bases: TGTGCCAGCAGCCAAGGAGAGGGACAAGGGGGTGGTACGCAGTATTTT. Residues: CASSQGEGQGGGTQYF.

The table lists this clone with a few counts. V gene TRBV9 combines with J gene TRBJ1-2; 7 nucleotides line up with TRBD1. This CDR3 region has 14 residues. The V and J ends lost 7 bases and 0 bases, in that order; junction bases with no gene match: 6. Per germline, CDR1 SGDLS and CDR2 YYNGEE. Here the CDR3 DNA reads TGTGCCAGCGCCCGGGACAGTCCTAACTATGGCTACACCTTC. It encodes CASARDSPNYGYTF.

The chain employs TRBV10-3 and TRBJ2-5; the match to TRBD2 covers 15 bases. From germline, CDR1 is ENHRY and CDR2 SYGVKD. Trimming at V came to 10 bases and at J to 4 bases, leaving 4 bases not matched to a gene. This CDR3 spans 14 amino acids. CDR3 in DNA: TGTGCCACCGGACTAGCGGGGGGGCCAGAGACCCAGTACTTC. Amino acid sequence: CATGLAGGPETQYF.

V usage is TRBV2 and J usage is TRBJ1-1, with 7 nucleotides matching TRBD1. The CDR3 extends over 15 amino acids. Per the germline V gene, CDR1 is SNHLY and CDR2 is FYNNEI. The J segment lost 5 bases and the V segment lost 7 bases, leaving 13 bases of the junction unmatched. CDR3 sequence (DNA): TGTGCCAGCACCCAAAAGGGGGCCCGAAGTACTGAAGCTTTCTTT. It codes for CASTQKGARSTEAFF.

The V gene is TRBV5-4, the J gene TRBJ2-4; D is ambiguous. Trimming took off 0 bases at V and 0 bases at J, with 10 bases between the two ends. CDR3 size: 16 residues. Germline V gives CDR1 SGHNT, CDR2 YYREEE (reference sequence). CDR3 nucleotides: TGTGCCAGCAGCTTGGGCAGTACGATAGCCAAAAACATTCAGTACTTC. Its translation is CASSLGSTIAKNIQYF.

The rearrangement links TRBV27 to TRBJ1-1, with D perhaps matching TRBD1 (6 bases). The V gene lost 6 bases and the J gene lost 1 base, with 9 bases spanning the gap. The CDR3 consists of 13 residues. Looked up from germline, CDR1 is MNHEY and CDR2 is SMNVEV (reference sequence). CDR3 sequence reads: CASSLGQNTEAFF. Written as DNA, the CDR3 is TGTGCCAGCAGCCTGGGACAGAACACTGAAGCTTTCTTT.

The genes are TRBV4-2 and TRBJ1-5, with 7 positions matching TRBD1. The V segment lost 1 base and the J segment 7 bases; nucleotides outside the gene matches: 4. Looked up from germline, CDR1 is LGHNA and CDR2 is YNFKEQ. This CDR3 has 14 amino acids. This CDR3 reads CASSQGNRGQPQHF. The DNA for the CDR3 is TGTGCCAGCAGCCAAGGTAACAGGGGCCAGCCCCAGCATTTT.

This clone was seen a handful of times. The chain combines TRBV27 with TRBJ2-1; a weak D match, TRBD1 (6 bases). This CDR3 is 14 amino acids long. Per germline, CDR1 MNHEY and CDR2 SMNVEV (reference sequence). V was cut by 5 bases and J by 10 bases, with 18 bases left in between. CDR3: CASSPRYRDGEQFF. CDR3 nucleotides: TGTGCCAGCAGTCCGAGATACAGGGACGGGGAGCAGTTCTTC.

The chain couples TRBV10-3 to TRBJ1-1; 7 bases agree with TRBD1. V lost 4 bases and J lost 1; bases outside the gene matches: 3. The CDR3 covers 14 residues. Germline assignment: CDR1 ENHRY and CDR2 SYGVKD. DNA for the CDR3: TGTGCCATCAGTGGCGGGGACAGGAACACTGAAGCTTTCTTT. Amino acid sequence: CAISGGDRNTEAFF.

This clone was recorded once. The chain joins TRBV7-2 to TRBJ2-5; D may be TRBD2 (7 bases). The length of the CDR3 is 15 residues. Per germline, CDR1 SGHTA and CDR2 FQGNSA. Between the trimmed V and J ends, which lost 5 bases and 5 bases, there was a span of 18 bases. The CDR3 sequence: CASSLTGGSRETQYF. The CDR3 nucleotides read TGTGCCAGCAGCCTGACGGGGGGCAGCAGGGAGACCCAGTACTTC.

This rearrangement joins TRBV5-4 to TRBJ2-7, with D perhaps matching TRBD2 (6 bases). Trimming cost V 3 bases and J 7 bases, with 17 bases left between them. CDR3 length equals 14 residues. CDR1 and CDR2 (germline): SGHNT, YYREEE (reference sequence). Written as DNA, the CDR3 is TGTGCCAGCAGCTGGGGGTTAGGGGCGGGGGAGCAGTACGTC. Its protein product is CASSWGLGAGEQYV.

This chain connects TRBV5-4 to TRBJ2-5; 7 bases are a match to TRBD2. This CDR3 region has 17 residues. In germline, CDR1 is SGHNT, CDR2 YYREEE (reference sequence). The V segment lost 3 bases and the J segment 2 bases; nucleotides outside the gene matches: 13. The CDR3 coding sequence is TGTGCCAGCAGCTCGGGGGGTCCTCGCGGAGAACAAGAGACCCAGTACTTC. Protein sequence: CASSSGGPRGEQETQYF.

This chain links TRBV2 with TRBJ1-5, with D perhaps TRBD1 (6 bases). CDR3 size: 14 residues. With 3 bases removed from V and 8 bases from J, the gap between germline ends came to 14 bases. Germline-derived CDR1 and CDR2 are SNHLY and FYNNEI. For the CDR3, the DNA is TGTGCCAGCAGTGAGAGGGGGGGCAGGAAGCCCCAGCATTTT. It translates to CASSERGGRKPQHF.

The rearrangement uses TRBV2 and TRBJ2-3; D might be TRBD1 (6 bases). Deletions cut 2 bases from V and 4 bases from J, with 7 bases between. From germline, CDR1 is SNHLY and CDR2 FYNNEI. The CDR3 has 13 amino acids. This CDR3 is CASSEHRADTQYF. In DNA, the CDR3 is TGTGCCAGCAGTGAACACAGGGCAGATACGCAGTATTTT.

V is TRBV11-2 and J is TRBJ1-1; TRBD1 might be the D (6 bases). Per germline, CDR1 SGHAT and CDR2 FQNNGV. CDR3 size: 13 residues. Trimming shortened V by 3 bases and J by 2 bases, and 7 bases separated the two germline ends. CDR3 sequence reads: CASSFGGNTEAFF. In DNA, the CDR3 is TGTGCCAGCAGCTTTGGGGGCAACACTGAAGCTTTCTTT.

The chain has TRBV2 and TRBJ1-1, with TRBD1 as a possible D gene (6 bases). V shed 10 bases and J shed 0 bases, with 12 bases lying between them. CDR1 SNHLY and CDR2 FYNNEI come from the germline V gene. The CDR3 runs to 13 residues. In nucleotides, the CDR3 is TGTGCCATCCGGGACACCATGAACACTGAAGCTTTCTTT. As protein: CAIRDTMNTEAFF.

The chain links TRBV10-3 to TRBJ2-7, with TRBD1 matching 8 bases. The CDR3 covers 13 residues. Germline loops: CDR1 ENHRY, CDR2 SYGVKD. After removal of 4 bases from V and 7 bases from J, the junction contained 6 bases not matched to a gene. This chain's CDR3 is CAISATGDGEQYV. CDR3 coding DNA: TGTGCCATCAGTGCGACAGGGGACGGGGAGCAGTACGTC.

This chain uses TRBV5-1 with TRBJ1-3, with D unclear. Trimming pared 3 bases from V and 0 bases from J, leaving 7 bases between. The CDR3 extends over 14 amino acids. Per germline, CDR1 SGHRS and CDR2 YFSETQ. The CDR3 spells CASSYGDSGNTIYF. Written as DNA, the CDR3 is TGCGCCAGCAGCTACGGGGACTCTGGAAACACCATATATTTT.